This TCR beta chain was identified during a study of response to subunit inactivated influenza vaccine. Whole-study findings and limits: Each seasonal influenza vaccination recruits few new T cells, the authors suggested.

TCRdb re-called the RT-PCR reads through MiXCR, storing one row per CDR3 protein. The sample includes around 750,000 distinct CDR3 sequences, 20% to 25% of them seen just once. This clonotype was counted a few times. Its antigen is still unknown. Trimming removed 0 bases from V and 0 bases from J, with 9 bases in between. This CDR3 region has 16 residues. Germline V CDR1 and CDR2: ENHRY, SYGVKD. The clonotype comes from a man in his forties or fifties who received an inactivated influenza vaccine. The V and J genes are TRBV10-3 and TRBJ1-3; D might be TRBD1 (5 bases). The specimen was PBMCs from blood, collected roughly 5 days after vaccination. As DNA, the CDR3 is TGTGCCATCAGTGAGTCTGACAGCGGCTCTGGAAACACCATATATTTT. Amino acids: CAISESDSGSGNTIYF.